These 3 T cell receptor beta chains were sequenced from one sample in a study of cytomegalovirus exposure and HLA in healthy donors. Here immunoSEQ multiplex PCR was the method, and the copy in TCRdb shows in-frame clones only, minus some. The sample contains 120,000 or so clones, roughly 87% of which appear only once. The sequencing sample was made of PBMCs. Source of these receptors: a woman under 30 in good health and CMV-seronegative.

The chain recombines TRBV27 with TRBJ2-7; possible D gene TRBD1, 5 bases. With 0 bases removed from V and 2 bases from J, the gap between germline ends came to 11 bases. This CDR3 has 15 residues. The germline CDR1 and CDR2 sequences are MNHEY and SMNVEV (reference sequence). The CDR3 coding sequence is TGTGCCAGCAGTTTATCTTCGACAGCCCCCTACGAGCAGTACTTC. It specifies CASSLSSTAPYEQYF.

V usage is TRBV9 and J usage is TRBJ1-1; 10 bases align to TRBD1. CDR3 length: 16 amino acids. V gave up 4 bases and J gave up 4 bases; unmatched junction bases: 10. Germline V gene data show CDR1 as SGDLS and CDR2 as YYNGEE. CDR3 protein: CASSPWEGTGATEAFF. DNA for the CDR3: TGTGCCAGCAGCCCTTGGGAGGGGACAGGGGCCACTGAAGCTTTCTTT.

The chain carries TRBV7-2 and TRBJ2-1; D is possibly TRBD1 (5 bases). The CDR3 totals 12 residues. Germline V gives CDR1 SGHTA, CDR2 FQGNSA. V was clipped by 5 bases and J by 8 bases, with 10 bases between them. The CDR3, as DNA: TGTGCCAGCAGCGCGAACAGGCATGAGCAGTTCTTC. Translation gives CASSANRHEQFF.